The 23 T cell receptor beta chains presented below share a single source sample, sequenced in a study of blood T cells in healthy people across ages. Primers used in a second PCR of roughly 7 to 12 cycles were a sample-barcoded 5' primer and a J-beta primer mix. MiXCR was run by TCRdb on the 5' RACE reads, yielding one entry per CDR3 protein. The repertoire holds approximately 900,000 distinct CDR3 sequences, with 25% to 35% as singletons. These data also featured in a second study, about T cells of mothers and their children.

Material for sequencing was blood. Receptors originate from a woman between 40 and 50 years old in good health.

The table lists this clonotype with a few counts. The chain is built from TRBV20-1 and TRBJ1-2; D ambiguous. CDR1 and CDR2 from the germline V gene are DFQATT and SNEGSKA (reference sequence). The ends were cut back, 0 bases at V and 0 bases at J, with 14 bases in the middle. The CDR3 extends over 16 amino acids. CDR3 in amino acids: CSARDEERQTNYGYTF. The CDR3 DNA reads as TGCAGTGCTAGAGATGAGGAGAGGCAAACTAACTATGGCTACACCTTC.

This clonotype was observed a handful of times. The CDR3 nucleotides are TGTGCCAGCTCACCAAGGATTGCGGGGGGGCAAGAGACCCAGTACTTC. Translation: CASSPRIAGGQETQYF. The chain is built from TRBV18 and TRBJ2-5; 9 bases fit TRBD2. Germline lookup yields CDR1 KGHSH and CDR2 LQKENI. J gave up 2 bases and V 2 bases, and 6 bases lay outside the gene matches. The CDR3 is 16 amino acids.

On this clonotype itself: This sequence may be a read error, since a much larger clone differs from it by one base. The chain carries TRBV20-1 and TRBJ2-1; a weak D match, TRBD1 (6 bases). The J call may be mistaken, given a closer DNA end match to TRBJ2-7. Germline lookup yields CDR1 DFQATT and CDR2 SNEGSKA (reference sequence). This CDR3 comprises 12 residues. The CDR3 spells CSAPPGVNEQYF. CDR3 DNA sequence: TGCAGTGCTCCCCCAGGGGTCAATGAGCAGTACTTC.

This clonotype has a handful of counts. This sequence joins TRBV7-8 and TRBJ1-2; D is unresolved. Per germline, CDR1 SGHVS and CDR2 FQNEAQ. Trimming took 2 bases from V and 5 from J, leaving 12 bases between them. CDR3 length: 14 residues. In DNA form, the CDR3 reads TGTGCCAGCAGCTTAATGGAGGAGTGGTATGGCTACACCTTC. Protein sequence: CASSLMEEWYGYTF.

The sample holds a few counts of this clonotype. The chain combines TRBV12-3 or TRBV12-4 with TRBJ2-5, with 8 bases matching TRBD1. The length of the CDR3 is 15 residues. After removal of 3 bases from V and 4 bases from J, the junction contained 7 bases not matched to a gene. DNA of the CDR3: TGTGCCAGCAGTTTGGGACAGGACAAGAGAGAGACCCAGTACTTC. Translated, it gives CASSLGQDKRETQYF.

V and J are TRBV3-1 and TRBJ2-1, with a weak D call TRBD2 (6 bases). CDR3 size: 14 residues. Germline assignment: CDR1 LGHDT and CDR2 YNNKEL (reference sequence). Trimming took 3 bases from V and 4 from J, leaving 10 bases between them. The CDR3 protein is CASSQEGHYNEQFF. CDR3 DNA sequence: TGTGCCAGCAGCCAGGAGGGGCATTACAATGAGCAGTTCTTC.

This clonotype was counted a few times. Compared with germline, one end of the junction differs, possibly owing to a read error. J is TRBJ2-1 and V is TRBV9; possible D gene TRBD2, 6 bases. CDR3 length: 15 residues. CDR1 and CDR2 (germline): SGDLS, YYNGEE. CDR3 in amino acids: CASSPTRDSCNEQFF. The CDR3, as DNA: TGTGCCAGCAGCCCAACCCGGGACTCCTGCAATGAGCAGTTCTTC.

This clonotype was recorded a few times. The chain employs TRBV7-9 and TRBJ2-1; the match to TRBD2 covers 9 bases. The V and J ends lost 2 bases and 6 bases, in that order; junction bases with no gene match: 11. Germline-derived CDR1 and CDR2 are SEHNR and FQNEAQ (reference sequence). This CDR3 comprises 17 residues. CDR3 protein: CASSLPASRGGFNEQFF. In DNA, the CDR3 is TGTGCCAGCAGCTTACCCGCTTCGCGGGGGGGATTCAATGAGCAGTTCTTC.

Turning to this clonotype: Germline and junction disagree at one end, which may indicate a read error. The CDR3 coding sequence is TGTACCAGTGTTATGACAGGGAGCTCCTACGAGCAGTACTTC. This translates into CTSVMTGSSYEQYF. The V and J genes are TRBV2 and TRBJ2-7; 7 positions match TRBD1. Looked up from germline, CDR1 is SNHLY and CDR2 is FYNNEI. The CDR3 totals 14 residues.

This clonotype was seen only a few times. The chain combines TRBV9 with TRBJ1-1; the match to TRBD1 covers 8 bases. After removal of 0 bases from V and 2 bases from J, the junction contained 9 bases not matched to a gene. From germline, CDR1 is SGDLS and CDR2 YYNGEE. This CDR3 spans 17 amino acids. Here the CDR3 DNA reads TGTGCCAGCAGCGTAGCAGGGGGCGCGGCGGTTAACACTGAAGCTTTCTTT. Translating gives CASSVAGGAAVNTEAFF.

At least ten counts were recorded for this clonotype. The chain has TRBV9 and TRBJ2-1; 9 bases are a match to TRBD2. This CDR3 is built from 18 residues. Germline V lookup: CDR1 SGDLS, CDR2 YYNGEE. V was clipped by 0 bases and J by 5 bases; unmatched bases: 12. Here the CDR3 DNA reads TGTGCCAGCAGCGTAGCTTTGTTGCGGGGGGGCGTGGACAATGAGCAGTTCTTC. Translation gives CASSVALLRGGVDNEQFF.

This clonotype occurred a few times. The rearrangement uses TRBV14 and TRBJ2-1; no firm D call. Trimming stripped 4 bases from V and 8 bases from J, with 18 bases between. The CDR3 has 15 residues. Germline-derived CDR1 and CDR2 are SGHDN and FVKESK. This CDR3 reads CASSLMPGPGHEQFF. The CDR3, as DNA: TGTGCCAGCAGCCTGATGCCGGGCCCTGGCCATGAGCAGTTCTTC.

This clonotype occurred once. This chain uses TRBV28 with TRBJ2-3; D ambiguous. The V and J ends lost 6 bases and 1 base respectively, with 17 bases between them. The CDR3 is 16 residues long. The germline CDR1 and CDR2 sequences are MDHEN and SYDVKM. This chain's CDR3 is CASSSDGLWGTDTQYF. Written as DNA, the CDR3 is TGTGCCAGCAGCTCAGACGGGCTTTGGGGCACAGATACGCAGTATTTT.

Concerning this clonotype: A much bigger clone sits one base away, suggesting this may be a read error. The chain has TRBV5-4 and TRBJ2-7; 7 bases fit TRBD2. The V gene's germline CDR1 is SGHNT and CDR2 YYREEE (reference sequence). This CDR3 is 15 amino acids long. Trimming at V came to 3 bases and at J to 5 bases, leaving 11 bases not matched to a gene. The CDR3 here is CASSWGGGLANEQYF. CDR3 coding DNA: TGTGCCAGCAGCTGGGGGGGGGGACTGGCGAACGAGCAGTACTTC. Complete variable domain (other parts from reference TRBV5-4 and TRBJ2-7): ETGVTQSPTHLIKTRGQQVTLRCSSQSGHNTVSWYQQALGQGPQFIFQYYREEENGRGNFPPRFSGLQFPNYSSELNVNALELDDSALYLCASSWGGGLANEQYFGPGTRLTVT.

The CDR3 loop is CASEDSGGSYEQYF. The CDR3 DNA is TGTGCCAGCGAAGATAGCGGGGGGTCCTACGAGCAGTACTTC. V is TRBV6-6 and J is TRBJ2-7, with 10 bases fitting TRBD2. CDR3 length equals 14 residues. V trimming: 8 bases; J trimming: 1 base; junction bases outside the gene matches: 5. Germline CDR1 reads MNHNY; CDR2 reads SVGAGI (reference sequence).

The chain carries TRBV7-9 and TRBJ2-4, with D perhaps TRBD1 or TRBD2 (6 bases each). The J call is doubtful: the DNA matches TRBJ2-7 better. The CDR3 loop spans 15 amino acids. From germline, CDR1 is SEHNR and CDR2 FQNEAQ (reference sequence). CDR3 nucleotide sequence: TGTGCCAGCAGCTGGGGGGCTGCCTCATCCTACGAGCAGTACTTC. Translation gives CASSWGAASSYEQYF.

Regarding this clonotype: Germline and junction disagree at one end, which may indicate a read error. The CDR3 nucleotides are TGCAGTGCCGATAGACCGGGGACTGAAACTTTCTTT. It codes for CSADRPGTETFF. This sequence joins TRBV20-1 and TRBJ1-1; a possible D gene is TRBD1 (5 bases). This CDR3 comprises 12 residues. Per germline, CDR1 DFQATT and CDR2 SNEGSKA (reference sequence).

This clonotype came up a few times. This rearrangement joins TRBV7-2 to TRBJ2-3, with TRBD2 matching 14 bases. Trimming cost V 5 bases and J 4 bases; bases outside gene matches: 8. The CDR3 is 17 amino acids. The V gene's germline CDR1 is SGHTA and CDR2 FQGNSA. The CDR3 nucleotides read TGTGCCAGCAGCCCTCCCGGACTAGCGGGGGGCTCAGATACGCAGTATTTT. Translating gives CASSPPGLAGGSDTQYF.

Turning to this clonotype: A much larger clone lies one base from this, so it may be a read error. The chain couples TRBV5-1 to TRBJ1-5; D is possibly TRBD1 (5 bases). V lost 0 bases and J 3 bases, leaving 10 bases between the germline ends. The germline CDR1 and CDR2 sequences are SGHRS and YFSETQ. The CDR3 covers 15 residues. Here the CDR3 DNA reads TGCGCCAGCAGCTTGGTCCCAGGGAACAATCAGCCCCAGCATTTT. It translates to CASSLVPGNNQPQHF.

The chain recombines TRBV14 with TRBJ2-3; weak D call: TRBD1 (6 bases). CDR1 SGHDN and CDR2 FVKESK come from the germline V gene. Trimming cost V 0 bases and J 4 bases, with 11 bases left between them. The CDR3 has 15 residues. CDR3 nucleotide sequence: TGTGCCAGCAGCCAAGATACCAGGGGAGCAGATACGCAGTATTTT. Translating it yields CASSQDTRGADTQYF.

This clonotype has ten or more counts. The chain has TRBV7-9 and TRBJ1-2; perhaps TRBD1 as D (5 bases). Trimming stripped 2 bases from V and 3 bases from J, with 10 bases between. The germline V gene encodes CDR1 SEHNR and CDR2 FQNEAQ (reference sequence). The CDR3 totals 14 residues. The CDR3 is CASSLPGLHYGYTF. Here the CDR3 DNA reads TGTGCCAGCAGCTTACCGGGACTCCACTATGGCTACACCTTC.

This clonotype was seen a handful of times. V and J are TRBV11-2 and TRBJ2-7; 9 positions agree with TRBD1. CDR1 is SGHAT, CDR2 FQNNGV, per germline. The CDR3 is 15 amino acids. V shed 6 bases, J shed 5 bases, and the junction held 11 bases outside the gene matches. The CDR3 bases are TGTGCCAGCAGGCCCACTACCGGGACAGGGAACGAGCAGTACTTC. Translating gives CASRPTTGTGNEQYF.

The chain couples TRBV20-1 to TRBJ2-5, with TRBD2 matching 8 bases. V trimming: 0 bases; J trimming: 5 bases; junction bases outside the gene matches: 5. This CDR3 has 14 residues. Germline CDR1 DFQATT, CDR2 SNEGSKA (reference sequence). The CDR3 is CSARDRGGWETQYF. CDR3 in DNA: TGCAGTGCTAGAGATCGGGGGGGTTGGGAGACCCAGTACTTC.